Described below is a single TCR beta chain sequence and its context. These data are taken from a study of shared clonotypes between healthy human individuals. Germline loops: CDR1 SGHTA, CDR2 FQGNSA. There are 16 residues in the CDR3. The ends were cut back, 1 base at V and 1 base at J, with 13 bases in the middle. Samples underwent the assay at deep level. Using immunoSEQ multiplex PCR, the repertoire was profiled, and TCRdb retains in-frame clones only, with some absent. This sample has around 1.5 million clones, with under 99% found just once. This receptor was obtained from a man aged 30 to 45 in good health. The chain carries TRBV7-2 and TRBJ1-2; possible D gene TRBD1, 5 bases. The specimen was naive CD4+ T cells sorted from blood. Subset described: CD45RA+ positively selected. This CDR3 reads CASSLDGARSNYGYTF. The CDR3 nucleotides read TGTGCCAGCAGCTTAGATGGGGCGAGGAGTAACTATGGCTACACCTTC.